What follows is one T cell receptor (beta chain) and its context. The data were taken from a study of blood T cell repertoires in COVID-19. Overall study context: Sources were T cells, B-cell-depleted T cells, or PBMCs; the material itself was cDNA or gDNA.

Trimming removed 3 bases at V and 9 bases at J, with 23 bases between. In germline, CDR1 is KGHSH, CDR2 LQKENI. This CDR3 contains 16 residues. Participant reports of clinical history set cohort assignment. Symptom resolution, clearance, or two negative PCRs marked the recovered donors of Cohort 3. Original processing methods: By means of reference gene primer amplification, nucleated cell counts were estimated. Clones were read by immunoSEQ multiplex PCR, and TCRdb kept only the in-frame ones, dropping some. That table is the source of V, J and clone size, and D and trimming were worked out from the DNA. The repertoire consists of around 200,000 clones, with around 83% occurring once and the leading ten covering 6.2%.

The sample consisted of PBMCs or T cells enriched from blood (not recorded which). The sequence derives from a man between 40 and 49 years old who had recovered from COVID-19. This chain joins TRBV18 and TRBJ2-5; D might be TRBD2 (5 bases). The CDR3 coding sequence is TGTGCCAGCTCACCTGGAATATTGGGGTCGGAGGAGGCCCAGTACTTC. It translates to CASSPGILGSEEAQYF.